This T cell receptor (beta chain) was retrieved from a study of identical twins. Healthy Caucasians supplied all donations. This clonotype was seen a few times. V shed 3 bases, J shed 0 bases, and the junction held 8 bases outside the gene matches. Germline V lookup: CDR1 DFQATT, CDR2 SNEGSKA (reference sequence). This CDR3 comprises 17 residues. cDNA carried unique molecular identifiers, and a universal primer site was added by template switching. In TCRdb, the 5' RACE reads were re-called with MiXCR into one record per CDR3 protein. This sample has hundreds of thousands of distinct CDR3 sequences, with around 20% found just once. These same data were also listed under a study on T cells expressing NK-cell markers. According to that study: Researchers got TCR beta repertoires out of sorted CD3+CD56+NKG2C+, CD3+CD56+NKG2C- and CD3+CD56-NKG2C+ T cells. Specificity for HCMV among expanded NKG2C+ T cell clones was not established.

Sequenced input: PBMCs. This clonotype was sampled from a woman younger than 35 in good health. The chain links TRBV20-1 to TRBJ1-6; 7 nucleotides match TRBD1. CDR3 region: CSASLRGQSSYNSPLHF. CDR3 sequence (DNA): TGCAGTGCTAGTCTTCGGGGACAGAGCTCCTATAATTCACCCCTCCACTTT.